The 28 T cell receptor beta chains listed next were all sequenced from one sample in a study of CD8+ T cells in alopecia areata. Treatment noted: oral pan-JAK inhibitor, 5-10 mg twice daily. Isolated RNA was reverse transcribed into cDNA used as the sequencing template. The protocol was immunoSEQ multiplex PCR, while the TCRdb copy is restricted to in-frame clones and leaves out a portion. There are 85,000 to 95,000 clones in the sample; around three quarters occur only once, and around 16% lies in the top ten. Sequences were derived from CD8+ T cells sorted from blood, sampled at roughly week 45, from a patient treated with tofacitinib. Every receptor here comes from a human donor with alopecia areata.

The CDR3 nucleotides are TGCAGCGTTGCCCCAACAGGGGGCTCCTACAATGAGCAGTTCTTC. Residues: CSVAPTGGSYNEQFF. The gene calls are TRBV29-1 and TRBJ2-1; TRBD1 matches at 8 bases. The CDR3 covers 15 residues. After removal of 4 bases from V and 0 bases from J, the junction contained 5 bases not matched to a gene. CDR1 is SQVTM, CDR2 ANQGSEA, per germline.

In regard to this clone: The identical CDR3 is also encoded by other nucleotide sequences in the sample. V and J are TRBV7-9 and TRBJ2-2; D is undetermined. V shed 5 bases and J shed 4 bases, with 5 bases lying between them. The CDR3 consists of 12 residues. Germline V gene lookup returns CDR1 SEHNR and CDR2 FQNEAQ (reference sequence). The CDR3 sequence: CASSHSTGELFF. In DNA, the CDR3 is TGTGCCAGCAGCCATTCCACCGGGGAGCTGTTTTTT. Using reference TRBV7-9 and TRBJ2-2 for the parts outside the CDR3, the full variable domain is DTGVSQNPRHKITKRGQNVTFRCDPISEHNRLYWYRQTLGQGPEFLTYFQNEAQLEKSRLLSDRFSAERPKGSFSTLEIQRTEQGDSAMYLCASSHSTGELFFGEGSRLTVL.

This chain uses TRBV29-1 with TRBJ1-2; 7 bases fit TRBD1. The V segment lost 4 bases and the J segment 8 bases; nucleotides outside the gene matches: 13. The CDR3 extends over 14 amino acids. Germline V gives CDR1 SQVTM, CDR2 ANQGSEA. DNA of the CDR3: TGCAGCGTTGTTGACAGGGATGATGGATACGGCTACACCTTC. Translation: CSVVDRDDGYGYTF.

The chain combines TRBV7-9 with TRBJ2-1; 10 nucleotides align to TRBD2. Germline CDR1 SEHNR, CDR2 FQNEAQ (reference sequence). This CDR3 comprises 15 residues. Losses at the gene ends were 5 bases for V and 6 bases for J; bases not matched to a gene: 7. The DNA of the CDR3 is TGTGCCAGCAGCGTGCTAGCGGGGGTTCGCAATGAGCAGTTCTTC. Translated, it gives CASSVLAGVRNEQFF.

The CDR3 sequence is CASSQDGGVGYGYTF. CDR3 DNA sequence: TGCGCCAGCAGCCAAGATGGAGGGGTTGGCTATGGCTACACCTTC. The gene calls are TRBV4-3 and TRBJ1-2, with TRBD1 as a possible D gene (5 bases). Germline V CDR1 and CDR2: LGHNA, YSLEER. The CDR3 has 15 amino acids. V was cut by 0 bases and J by 4 bases, with 12 bases left in between.

The rearrangement links TRBV7-9 to TRBJ2-1; TRBD2 agrees at 10 bases. This CDR3 contains 14 residues. The germline gives CDR1 SEHNR, CDR2 FQNEAQ (reference sequence). The trim removed 8 bases at V and 5 bases at J, leaving 6 bases unmatched. In DNA, the CDR3 is TGTGCCAGCCCCGGACTAGCGGAAAACAATGAGCAGTTCTTC. This gives the protein CASPGLAENNEQFF.

This chain connects TRBV13 to TRBJ2-4, with 8 bases identical to TRBD2. Per the germline V gene, CDR1 is PRHDT and CDR2 is FYEKMQ (reference sequence). The CDR3 is 14 residues long. V shed 5 bases and J 3 bases; nucleotides not matched to a gene: 3. The CDR3 coding sequence is TGTGCCAGCAGCCGAGGGACTAGCAAAAACATTCAGTACTTC. Its protein product is CASSRGTSKNIQYF.

This sequence joins TRBV27 and TRBJ2-7, with 7 bases that match TRBD1. Germline CDR1 and CDR2: MNHEY and SMNVEV (reference sequence). The CDR3 spans 16 residues. The trim removed 4 bases at V and 3 bases at J, leaving 12 bases unmatched. The CDR3 reads CASSSSTGTVHYEQYF. DNA of the CDR3: TGTGCCAGCAGTTCGTCAACCGGGACAGTCCACTACGAGCAGTACTTC.

This chain uses TRBV27 with TRBJ2-2; perhaps TRBD2 as D (5 bases). This CDR3 has 11 amino acids. V was clipped by 7 bases and J by 8 bases, with 8 bases between them. Per germline, CDR1 MNHEY and CDR2 SMNVEV (reference sequence). CDR3 protein: CASTGGGELFF. CDR3 coding DNA: TGTGCCAGCACCGGAGGTGGGGAGCTGTTTTTT.

The chain joins TRBV18 to TRBJ1-5; the D is unclear. The CDR3 consists of 11 residues. The germline V gene encodes CDR1 KGHSH and CDR2 LQKENI. Trimming pared 1 base from V and 16 bases from J, leaving 11 bases between. The CDR3 here is CASSPRIPFHF. In DNA form, the CDR3 reads TGTGCCAGCTCACCACGAATACCGTTCCATTTT.

The rearrangement joins TRBV29-1 to TRBJ1-2; the D gene is possibly TRBD1 (6 bases). The V gene's germline CDR1 is SQVTM and CDR2 ANQGSEA. There are 13 residues in the CDR3. Between the trimmed V and J ends, which lost 4 bases and 2 bases, there was a span of 11 bases. The CDR3 is CSVVQGMNYGYTF. CDR3 DNA sequence: TGCAGCGTTGTACAGGGTATGAACTATGGCTACACCTTC.

A few counts support this clone. This sequence joins TRBV19 and TRBJ1-5; 8 bases are shared with TRBD1. Germline assignment: CDR1 LNHDA and CDR2 SQIVND (reference sequence). V lost 3 bases and J lost 5; bases outside the gene matches: 18. The CDR3 loop spans 19 amino acids. The CDR3 spells CASSIDVPSGGEDDQPQHF. In DNA form, the CDR3 reads TGTGCCAGTAGTATTGACGTCCCGTCAGGGGGCGAAGATGATCAGCCCCAGCATTTT.

This clone was recorded only once. The rearrangement joins TRBV27 to TRBJ2-7; the match to TRBD1 covers 7 bases. Germline-derived CDR1 and CDR2 are MNHEY and SMNVEV (reference sequence). This CDR3 region has 14 residues. V gave up 5 bases and J gave up 3 bases; unmatched junction bases: 7. Written as DNA, the CDR3 is TGTGCCAGCAGTATGTCCCGGACAGGCTACGAGCAGTACTTC. It yields the protein CASSMSRTGYEQYF.

The chain carries TRBV5-6 and TRBJ2-3; no definite D call. CDR1 and CDR2 from the germline V gene are SGHDT and YYEEEE. The CDR3 runs 14 residues. V lost 4 bases, J lost 4 bases, and 13 bases lay in between. In nucleotides, the CDR3 is TGTGCCAGCAGCCCGCGCGAGGCCCCAGATACGCAGTATTTT. This sequence encodes CASSPREAPDTQYF. The whole variable domain, remainder taken from reference TRBV5-6 and TRBJ2-3, is DAGVTQSPTHLIKTRGQQVTLRCSPKSGHDTVSWYQQALGQGPQFIFQYYEEEERQRGNFPDRFSGHQFPNYSSELNVNALLLGDSALYLCASSPREAPDTQYFGPGTRLTVL.

Concerning this clone itself: The sample carries other DNA sequences with the same CDR3. The chain combines TRBV29-1 with TRBJ2-1, with 8 bases lining up with TRBD1. Trimming at V came to 1 base and at J to 7 bases, leaving 0 bases not matched to a gene. Germline lookup yields CDR1 SQVTM and CDR2 ANQGSEA. This CDR3 is built from 12 residues. Here the CDR3 DNA reads TGCAGCGTTGAAGGGACAGGGAATGAGCAGTTCTTC. Translating gives CSVEGTGNEQFF.

CDR3 nucleotide sequence: TGTGCCAGCAGCTACTCCACAGGGAGGACTGAAGCTTTCTTT. Translating gives CASSYSTGRTEAFF. The chain couples TRBV7-2 to TRBJ1-1, with D tentatively TRBD1 (6 bases). The CDR3 covers 14 residues. With 4 bases removed from V and 5 bases from J, the gap between germline ends came to 14 bases. Germline V gives CDR1 SGHTA, CDR2 FQGNSA.

The chain recombines TRBV29-1 with TRBJ1-1; D possibly corresponds to TRBD1 (5 bases). The length of the CDR3 is 13 residues. Per the germline V gene, CDR1 is SQVTM and CDR2 is ANQGSEA. The V and J ends lost 6 bases and 10 bases respectively, with 21 bases between them. DNA for the CDR3: TGCAGCGTCCTTGACCGGGCAGGGCGTATAGCTTTCTTT. This sequence encodes CSVLDRAGRIAFF. Variable domain in full (rest from reference TRBV29-1 and TRBJ1-1): SAVISQKPSRDICQRGTSLTIQCQVDSQVTMMFWYRQQPGQSLTLIATANQGSEATYESGFVIDKFPISRPNLTFSTLTVSNMSPEDSSIYLCSVLDRAGRIAFFGQGTRLTVV.

The chain uses TRBV6-5 and TRBJ1-1; D might be TRBD1 (5 bases). Deletions cut 4 bases from V and 9 bases from J, with 12 bases between. This CDR3 region has 12 residues. CDR1 and CDR2 (germline): MNHEY, SVGAGI. The CDR3 nucleotides read TGTGCCAGCAGTTTCCCGGAGGGACAAGCTTTCTTT. Amino acid sequence: CASSFPEGQAFF.

The chain recombines TRBV5-6 with TRBJ2-7, with 7 bases identical to TRBD1. The length of the CDR3 is 13 residues. Germline lookup yields CDR1 SGHDT and CDR2 YYEEEE. With 4 bases clipped from V and 3 bases from J, the junction kept 4 bases outside the gene matches. The chain's CDR3 is CASSRTGYYEQYF. CDR3 sequence (DNA): TGTGCCAGCAGCCGGACAGGTTACTACGAGCAGTACTTC.

The chain carries TRBV5-6 and TRBJ1-4; possible D gene TRBD1, 5 bases. Trimming cost V 4 bases and J 6 bases, with 19 bases left between them. CDR3 length equals 16 residues. CDR1 SGHDT and CDR2 YYEEEE come from the germline V gene. In DNA form, the CDR3 reads TGTGCCAGCAGCCCGAAACTGGGGGAGCGTTATGAAAAACTGTTTTTT. Amino acid sequence: CASSPKLGERYEKLFF.

The rearrangement links TRBV23-1 to TRBJ1-1; no firm D call. TRBV23-1 is sorted into the ORF group, with uncertain function. This CDR3 has 12 amino acids. Trimming removed 7 bases from V and 8 bases from J, with 14 bases in between. The CDR3 DNA follows: TGCGCCAGCAACGAAGGTGCCAGGGAAGCTTTCTTT. Amino acids: CASNEGAREAFF.

The gene calls are TRBV7-2 and TRBJ1-1, with 10 bases that match TRBD1. The CDR3 consists of 15 residues. CDR1 is SGHTA, CDR2 FQGNSA, per germline. V shed 5 bases and J 2 bases; nucleotides not matched to a gene: 5. DNA of the CDR3: TGTGCCAGCAGCCCTTGGACAGGGGGAAACACTGAAGCTTTCTTT. Protein: CASSPWTGGNTEAFF. Filled out from reference TRBV7-2 and TRBJ1-1, the complete variable domain reads GAGVSQSPSNKVTEKGKDVELRCDPISGHTALYWYRQSLGQGLEFLIYFQGNSAPDKSGLPSDRFSAERTGGSVSTLTIQRTQQEDSAVYLCASSPWTGGNTEAFFGQGTRLTVV.

This clone came up a few times. V and J are TRBV6-4 and TRBJ2-2, with 7 bases fitting TRBD1. Looked up from germline, CDR1 is MRHNA and CDR2 is SNTAGT. The CDR3 has 15 amino acids. Germline trimming cut 2 bases from V and 6 bases from J; bases unmatched to any gene: 6. CDR3 sequence (DNA): TGTGCCAGCAGTGACAACAGGGGTCAAGCCGGGGAGCTGTTTTTT. Translating it yields CASSDNRGQAGELFF.

The chain links TRBV29-1 to TRBJ1-2; no definite D call. Trimming cost V 6 bases and J 6 bases, with 11 bases left between them. The CDR3 consists of 11 residues. The germline CDR1 and CDR2 sequences are SQVTM and ANQGSEA. CDR3 DNA sequence: TGCAGCGTCCCGTTCGGAAATGGCTACACCTTC. It yields the protein CSVPFGNGYTF.

The V call is TRBV6-6, the J call TRBJ2-1, with a possible D match to TRBD1 (6 bases). CDR1 and CDR2 (germline): MNHNY, SVGAGI (reference sequence). V lost 4 bases and J 10 bases, leaving 14 bases between the germline ends. This CDR3 is 13 amino acids long. In DNA, the CDR3 is TGTGCCAGCAGTTTGTACAGGGTGGAGGAGCAGTTCTTC. It is translated as CASSLYRVEEQFF.

The chain employs TRBV10-2 and TRBJ1-4; D is unresolved. The CDR3 runs 11 residues. V was clipped by 5 bases and J by 3 bases, with 1 base between them. The germline V gene has CDR1 WSHSY and CDR2 SAAADI. This chain's CDR3 is CASSSNEKLFF. The CDR3, as DNA: TGCGCCAGCAGTTCTAATGAAAAACTGTTTTTT.

CDR3 coding DNA: TGTGCCAGCAGCTCTTGGGACAATTTCGAGCAGTACTTC. This translates into CASSSWDNFEQYF. The V and J genes are TRBV7-2 and TRBJ2-7; a possible D gene is TRBD1 (6 bases). This CDR3 has 13 residues. CDR1 is SGHTA, CDR2 FQGNSA, per germline. V dropped 4 bases and J dropped 6 bases, with 13 bases sitting between them.

The J gene is TRBJ1-1, the V gene TRBV5-1, with 7 nucleotides matching TRBD1. From germline, CDR1 is SGHRS and CDR2 YFSETQ. Trimming removed 0 bases from V and 0 bases from J; junction bases left unmatched: 8. The CDR3 spans 17 residues. CDR3 sequence reads: CASSLAKGAYLNTEAFF. The CDR3 nucleotides are TGCGCCAGCAGCTTGGCCAAGGGGGCGTACTTGAACACTGAAGCTTTCTTT.